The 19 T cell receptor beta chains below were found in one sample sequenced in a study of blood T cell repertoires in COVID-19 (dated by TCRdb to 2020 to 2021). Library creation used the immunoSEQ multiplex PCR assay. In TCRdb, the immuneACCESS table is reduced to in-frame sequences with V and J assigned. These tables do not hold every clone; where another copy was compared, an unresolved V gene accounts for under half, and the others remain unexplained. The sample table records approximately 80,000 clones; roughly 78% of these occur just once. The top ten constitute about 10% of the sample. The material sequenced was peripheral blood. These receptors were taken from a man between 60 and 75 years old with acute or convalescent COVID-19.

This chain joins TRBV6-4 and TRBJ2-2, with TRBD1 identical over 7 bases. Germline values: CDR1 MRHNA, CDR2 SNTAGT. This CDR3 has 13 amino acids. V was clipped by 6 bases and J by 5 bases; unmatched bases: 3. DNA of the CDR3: TGTGCCAGCAGGGGACAGCCTACCGGGGAGCTGTTTTTT. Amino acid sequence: CASRGQPTGELFF.

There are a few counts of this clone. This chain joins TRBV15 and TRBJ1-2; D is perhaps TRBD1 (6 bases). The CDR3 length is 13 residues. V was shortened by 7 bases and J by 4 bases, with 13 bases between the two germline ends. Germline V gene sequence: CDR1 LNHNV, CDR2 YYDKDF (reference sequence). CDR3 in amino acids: CATTARTAYGYTF. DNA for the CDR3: TGTGCCACCACAGCTAGGACAGCCTATGGCTACACCTTC.

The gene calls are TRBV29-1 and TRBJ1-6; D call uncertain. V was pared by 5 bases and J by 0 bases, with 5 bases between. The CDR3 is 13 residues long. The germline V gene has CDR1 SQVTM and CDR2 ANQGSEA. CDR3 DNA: TGCAGCGTTTCGAGCTCCTATAATTCACCCCTCCACTTT. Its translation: CSVSSSYNSPLHF.

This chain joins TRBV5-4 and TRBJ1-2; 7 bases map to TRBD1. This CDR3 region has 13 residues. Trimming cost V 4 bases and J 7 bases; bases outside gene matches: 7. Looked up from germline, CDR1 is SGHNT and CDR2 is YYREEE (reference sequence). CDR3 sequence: CASSLGQAAGYTF. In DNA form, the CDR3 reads TGTGCCAGCAGCCTCGGACAGGCGGCTGGCTACACCTTC.

CDR3 nucleotide sequence: TGTGCCAGCAGCAGCACAACTAATGAAAAACTGTTTTTT. It yields the protein CASSSTTNEKLFF. This sequence joins TRBV5-5 and TRBJ1-4, with D uncertain. The V and J ends lost 4 bases and 0 bases respectively, with 4 bases between them. The CDR3 spans 13 residues. Per germline, CDR1 SGHKS and CDR2 YYEKEE (reference sequence).

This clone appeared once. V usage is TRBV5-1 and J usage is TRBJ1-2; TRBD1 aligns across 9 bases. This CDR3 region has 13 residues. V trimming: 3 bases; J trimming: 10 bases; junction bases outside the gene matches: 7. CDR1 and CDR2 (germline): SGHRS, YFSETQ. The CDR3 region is CASSWGDRETYTF. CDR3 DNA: TGCGCCAGCAGCTGGGGGGACAGGGAGACCTACACCTTC.

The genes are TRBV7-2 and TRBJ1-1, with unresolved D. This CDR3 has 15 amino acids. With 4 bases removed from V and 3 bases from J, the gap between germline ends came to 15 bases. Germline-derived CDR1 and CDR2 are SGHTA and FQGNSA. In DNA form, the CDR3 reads TGTGCCAGCAGCTCCCGGACTTCCACCCACACTGAAGCTTTCTTT. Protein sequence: CASSSRTSTHTEAFF.

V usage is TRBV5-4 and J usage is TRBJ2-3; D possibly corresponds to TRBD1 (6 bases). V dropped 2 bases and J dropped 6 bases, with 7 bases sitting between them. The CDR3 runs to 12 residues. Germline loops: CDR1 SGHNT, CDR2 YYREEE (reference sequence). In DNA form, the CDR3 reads TGTGCCAGCAGCTTAACAGGGGATACGCAGTATTTT. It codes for CASSLTGDTQYF.

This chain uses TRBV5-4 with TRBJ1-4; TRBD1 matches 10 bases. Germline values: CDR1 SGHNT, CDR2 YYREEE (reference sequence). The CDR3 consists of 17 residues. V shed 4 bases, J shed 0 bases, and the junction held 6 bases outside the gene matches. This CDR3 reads CASSRRQGAPTNEKLFF. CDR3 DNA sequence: TGTGCCAGCAGCCGTCGACAGGGGGCTCCAACTAATGAAAAACTGTTTTTT.

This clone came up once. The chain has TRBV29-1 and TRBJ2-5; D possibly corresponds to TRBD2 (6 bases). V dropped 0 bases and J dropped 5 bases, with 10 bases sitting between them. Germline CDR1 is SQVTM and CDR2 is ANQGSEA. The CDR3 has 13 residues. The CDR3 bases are TGCAGCGTTGAAGACGAGGGAGGCGAGACCCAGTACTTC. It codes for CSVEDEGGETQYF.

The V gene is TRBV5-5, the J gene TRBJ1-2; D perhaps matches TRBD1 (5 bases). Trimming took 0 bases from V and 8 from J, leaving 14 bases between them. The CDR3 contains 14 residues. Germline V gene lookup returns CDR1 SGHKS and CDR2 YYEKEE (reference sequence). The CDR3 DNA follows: TGTGCCAGCAGCTTGGTTCAGGGCGCCGTAGGCTACACCTTC. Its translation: CASSLVQGAVGYTF. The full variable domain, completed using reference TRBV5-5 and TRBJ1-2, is DAGVTQSPTHLIKTRGQQVTLRCSPISGHKSVSWYQQVLGQGPQFIFQYYEKEERGRGNFPDRFSARQFPNYSSELNVNALLLGDSALYLCASSLVQGAVGYTFGSGTRLTVV.

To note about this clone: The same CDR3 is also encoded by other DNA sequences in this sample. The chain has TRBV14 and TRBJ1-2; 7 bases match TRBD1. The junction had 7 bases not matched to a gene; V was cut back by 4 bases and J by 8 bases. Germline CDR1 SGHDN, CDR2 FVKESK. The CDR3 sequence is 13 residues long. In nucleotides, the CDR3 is TGTGCCAGCAGCCCAGACAGGGTCTACGGCTACACCTTC. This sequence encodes CASSPDRVYGYTF.

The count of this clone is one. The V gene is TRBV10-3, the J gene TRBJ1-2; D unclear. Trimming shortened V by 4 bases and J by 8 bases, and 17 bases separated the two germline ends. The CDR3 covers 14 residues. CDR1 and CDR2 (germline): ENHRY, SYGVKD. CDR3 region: CAISGARGQTGYTF. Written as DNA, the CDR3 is TGTGCCATCAGTGGGGCTCGAGGGCAGACGGGCTACACCTTC.

The CDR3 DNA sequence: TGTGCCAGCTCACCTACGACTAGCGGAGACAATGAGCAGTTCTTC. Its protein product is CASSPTTSGDNEQFF. The V gene is TRBV18, the J gene TRBJ2-1; 9 bases are shared with TRBD2. CDR1 and CDR2 (germline): KGHSH, LQKENI. There are 15 residues in the CDR3. Trimming took 3 bases from V and 5 from J; bases not matched to a gene: 5. Together with reference TRBV18 and TRBJ2-1, the CDR3 gives the full variable domain: NAGVMQNPRHLVRRRGQEARLRCSPMKGHSHVYWYRQLPEEGLKFMVYLQKENIIDESGMPKERFSAEFPKEGPSILRIQQVVRGDSAAYFCASSPTTSGDNEQFFGPGTRLTVL.

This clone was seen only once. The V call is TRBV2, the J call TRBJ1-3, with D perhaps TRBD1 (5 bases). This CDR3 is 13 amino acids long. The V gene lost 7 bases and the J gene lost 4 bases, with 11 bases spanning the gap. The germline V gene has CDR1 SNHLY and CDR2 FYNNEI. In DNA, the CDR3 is TGTGCCAGCATAGGGGAGGTCGGAAACACCATATATTTT. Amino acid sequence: CASIGEVGNTIYF. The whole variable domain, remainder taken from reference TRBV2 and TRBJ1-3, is EPEVTQTPSHQVTQMGQEVILRCVPISNHLYFYWYRQILGQKVEFLVSFYNNEISEKSEIFDDQFSVERPDGSNFTLKIRSTKLEDSAMYFCASIGEVGNTIYFGEGSWLTVV.

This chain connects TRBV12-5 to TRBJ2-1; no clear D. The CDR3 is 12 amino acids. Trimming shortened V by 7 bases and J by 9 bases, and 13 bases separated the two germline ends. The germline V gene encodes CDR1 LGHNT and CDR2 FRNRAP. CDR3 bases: TGTGCTAGTGCCACAAATAGCTTTGAGCAGTTCTTC. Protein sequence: CASATNSFEQFF.

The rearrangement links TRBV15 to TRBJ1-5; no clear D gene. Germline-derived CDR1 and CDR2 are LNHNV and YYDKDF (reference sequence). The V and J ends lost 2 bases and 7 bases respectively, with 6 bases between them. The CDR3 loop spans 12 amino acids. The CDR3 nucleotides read TGTGCCACCAGCAGAACAGACCAGCCCCAGCATTTT. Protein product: CATSRTDQPQHF. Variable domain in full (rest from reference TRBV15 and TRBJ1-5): DAMVIQNPRYQVTQFGKPVTLSCSQTLNHNVMYWYQQKSSQAPKLLFHYYDKDFNNEADTPDNFQSRRPNTSFCFLDIRSPGLGDTAMYLCATSRTDQPQHFGDGTRLSIL.

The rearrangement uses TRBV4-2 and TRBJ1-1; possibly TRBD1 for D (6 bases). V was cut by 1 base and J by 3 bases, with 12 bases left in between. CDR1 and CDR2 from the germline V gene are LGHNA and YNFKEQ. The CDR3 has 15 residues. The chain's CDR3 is CASSQGRAGDTEAFF. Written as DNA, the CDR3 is TGTGCCAGCAGCCAAGGGCGCGCAGGGGACACTGAAGCTTTCTTT.

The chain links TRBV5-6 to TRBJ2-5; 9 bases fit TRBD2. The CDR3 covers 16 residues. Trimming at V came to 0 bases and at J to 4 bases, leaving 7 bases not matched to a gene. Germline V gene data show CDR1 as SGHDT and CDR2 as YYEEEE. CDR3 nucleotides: TGTGCCAGCAGCTTGGTCGCCAAACTAGCGGGAGAGACCCAGTACTTC. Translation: CASSLVAKLAGETQYF.